Included here is one T cell receptor beta chain sequence, with context. There are 16 residues in the CDR3. The germline gives CDR1 SGHTA, CDR2 FQGNSA. V gave up 5 bases and J gave up 1 base, with 17 bases separating them. Under the authors' procedure: Amplifying reference gene primers gave estimates of nucleated cell counts. Assay: immunoSEQ multiplex PCR; the TCRdb copy retains only in-frame clones and omits some. That table gives V, J and clone size, and the DNA gave D and trimming. The data hold about 180,000 clones, with roughly 82% observed a single time. Assignments of participants to cohorts depended upon their own reported clinical history. The sample comes from a study of blood T cell repertoires in COVID-19. Study context: From T cells, B-cell-depleted T cells, or PBMCs came the material, which was cDNA or gDNA.

The material sequenced was PBMCs or T cells enriched from blood (not recorded which). The chain carries TRBV7-2 and TRBJ1-1; D is unresolved. The TCR comes from a woman aged 25-40 years who had recovered from COVID-19. The CDR3 is CASSPNPMGKNTEAFF. The CDR3 coding sequence is TGTGCCAGCAGCCCCAATCCGATGGGCAAGAACACTGAAGCTTTCTTT.